This T cell receptor beta chain was obtained from a study of regulatory T cells in long-lasting Graves disease. Study-level points and caveats: Among samples with persistent disease, TRBV28, TRBJ1-2 and TRBJ2-5 were favored.

As for time point: newly diagnosed GD, antithyroid drugs for less than 3 months. RNA extracted from PBMCs served as the sequencing template. The authors built TCR beta libraries using iRepertoire HTBI primers and Arm-PCR of CDR3 regions. TCRdb recomputed calls from the multiplex PCR reads with MiXCR, one row per CDR3 protein. Of approximately 460,000 distinct CDR3 sequences in the sample, over 15% were seen once. As regards this clonotype: Its antigen is as yet unknown.

V was clipped by 6 bases and J by 6 bases, with 15 bases between them. Germline CDR1 SGDLS, CDR2 YYNGEE. This CDR3 comprises 14 residues. Separately, the same data were catalogued under a study of T cells in Graves' hyperthyroidism and ophthalmopathy. That work adds: Patients having uncontrolled infection, another autoimmune disease, pregnancy or lactation were not included.

This TCR derives from a woman younger than 45 with Graves disease. This chain uses TRBV9 with TRBJ2-2, with D perhaps TRBD1 or TRBD2 (5 bases each). The specimen comprised peripheral blood mononuclear cells (PBMCs), sampled at new diagnosis, from a patient treated with antithyroid drugs. CDR3 sequence (DNA): TGTGCCAGCACCCCCCTACGGGGCCCCGGGGAGCTGTTTTTT. Amino acids: CASTPLRGPGELFF.